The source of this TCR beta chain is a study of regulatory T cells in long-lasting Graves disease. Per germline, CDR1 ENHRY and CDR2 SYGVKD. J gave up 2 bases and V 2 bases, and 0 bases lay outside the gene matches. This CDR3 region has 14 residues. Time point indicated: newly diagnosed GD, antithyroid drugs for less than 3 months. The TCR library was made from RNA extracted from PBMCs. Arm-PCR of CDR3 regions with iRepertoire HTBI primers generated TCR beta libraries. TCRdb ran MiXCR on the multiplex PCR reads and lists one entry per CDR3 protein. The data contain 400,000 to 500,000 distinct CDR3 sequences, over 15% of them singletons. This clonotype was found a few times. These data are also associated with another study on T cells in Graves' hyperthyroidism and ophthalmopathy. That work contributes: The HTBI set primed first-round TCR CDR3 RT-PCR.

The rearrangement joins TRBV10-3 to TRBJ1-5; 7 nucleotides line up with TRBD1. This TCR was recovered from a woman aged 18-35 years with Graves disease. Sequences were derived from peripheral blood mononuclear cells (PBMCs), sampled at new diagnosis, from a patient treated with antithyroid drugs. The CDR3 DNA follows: TGTGCCATCAGTGAGGACAGGGGCAATCAGCCCCAGCATTTT. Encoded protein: CAISEDRGNQPQHF.